This T cell receptor (beta chain) was retrieved from a study of blood T cell repertoires in COVID-19. Whole-study context: From the United States, Italy and Spain came samples of acute and convalescent COVID-19. The cDNA or gDNA used as material had been derived from T cells, B-cell-depleted T cells, or PBMCs.

Methods used by the authors: Nucleated cell counts were estimated from reference gene primer amplification. Clones were read by immunoSEQ multiplex PCR, and TCRdb kept only the in-frame ones, dropping some. V, J and clone size are those of that table, while D and trimming were read from the DNA. The table has 250,000 to 350,000 clones, more than 80% seen once. The CDR3 spans 15 residues. CDR1 is SGHDN, CDR2 FVKESK, per germline. V gave up 3 bases and J gave up 1 base; unmatched junction bases: 2. Enrolment of Seattle patients took place during active infection, and they were followed longitudinally. The chain carries TRBV14 and TRBJ1-2; 10 bases agree with TRBD1. This TCR derives from a woman under 40 with COVID-19, enrolled during active disease. The sequencing input was peripheral blood. The CDR3 DNA reads TGTGCCAGCAGCCAGTGGACAGGGGGTAACTATGGCTACACCTTC. Encoded protein: CASSQWTGGNYGYTF.